The 12 T cell receptor beta chains given below trace back to one sample, sequenced in a study of OX40 agonist ivuxolimab in advanced cancers. The table came from immunoSEQ multiplex PCR; TCRdb's copy has only in-frame clones and leaves some out. The data hold tens of thousands of clones, with over 75% observed a single time. Sequences were derived from CD4+ or CD8+ T cells sorted from blood, sampled in a trial of the OX40 agonist ivuxolimab. All receptors come from an adult with an advanced solid tumor such as melanoma, head and neck, liver or kidney cancer.

In its sample, this clone was seen once. The genes are TRBV19 and TRBJ1-5; D remains unclear. Germline CDR1 and CDR2: LNHDA and SQIVND (reference sequence). The V and J ends lost 0 bases and 0 bases respectively, with 6 bases between them. This CDR3 region has 15 residues. This CDR3 reads CASSIEQTSNQPQHF. The CDR3 DNA sequence: TGTGCCAGTAGTATAGAACAGACTAGCAATCAGCCCCAGCATTTT.

The chain couples TRBV10-2 to TRBJ1-2, with a tentative D call TRBD1 (6 bases). Deletions cut 6 bases from V and 0 bases from J, with 11 bases between. The CDR3 is made up of 14 amino acids. The V gene's germline CDR1 is WSHSY and CDR2 SAAADI. In DNA form, the CDR3 reads TGCGCCAGCAGGGAGACAGGAGCTAACTATGGCTACACCTTC. This codes for CASRETGANYGYTF.

This clone appeared a few times. This chain connects TRBV9 to TRBJ2-5, with D uncertain. Germline V gene lookup returns CDR1 SGDLS and CDR2 YYNGEE. Trimming pared 0 bases from V and 1 base from J, leaving 4 bases between. CDR3 length equals 13 residues. Here the CDR3 DNA reads TGTGCCAGCAGCGTAGCGGGCCAAGAGACCCAGTACTTC. Translation: CASSVAGQETQYF.

This clone was seen a few times. This CDR3 is CASSSYPGDEQYV. The CDR3 DNA is TGTGCCAGCAGCAGTTACCCAGGGGACGAGCAGTACGTC. The V call is TRBV7-8, the J call TRBJ2-7, with D possibly matching TRBD1 (6 bases). This CDR3 region has 13 residues. Deletions cut 5 bases from V and 5 bases from J, with 13 bases between. Per the germline V gene, CDR1 is SGHVS and CDR2 is FQNEAQ.

This clone has just one count. V usage is TRBV28 and J usage is TRBJ1-5, with D possibly being TRBD1 (6 bases). Germline loops: CDR1 MDHEN, CDR2 SYDVKM. V was trimmed by 1 base and J by 5 bases, leaving 12 bases between them. The CDR3 covers 15 residues. The CDR3 DNA is TGTGCCAGCAGTTTATTACTACAGGGAGATCAGCCCCAGCATTTT. Its translation: CASSLLLQGDQPQHF.

CDR3 region: CASIASAGEQFF. DNA of the CDR3: TGTGCCAGTATAGCTTCGGCGGGCGAGCAGTTCTTC. V gene TRBV19 combines with J gene TRBJ2-1, with D perhaps matching TRBD2 (5 bases). Trimming stripped 7 bases from V and 10 bases from J, with 14 bases between. There are 12 residues in the CDR3. Germline lookup yields CDR1 LNHDA and CDR2 SQIVND (reference sequence).

This clone has just a few counts. The chain is built from TRBV27 and TRBJ2-1; 9 nucleotides agree with TRBD2. The trim removed 8 bases at V and 14 bases at J, leaving 13 bases unmatched. The germline gives CDR1 MNHEY, CDR2 SMNVEV (reference sequence). The CDR3 is 13 amino acids. CDR3 DNA: TGTGCCAGCGGGGGGGCTAGCGGGGTATTTGAGTTCTTC. Its protein is CASGGASGVFEFF.

The V and J genes are TRBV2 and TRBJ2-5, with 12 nucleotides matching TRBD2. CDR1 and CDR2 (germline): SNHLY, FYNNEI. V lost 2 bases and J lost 7; bases outside the gene matches: 8. The CDR3 sequence is 16 residues long. The CDR3 DNA is TGTGCCAGCAGTGAATCGACTAGCGGGGGCCTAGGGACCCAGTACTTC. Its protein is CASSESTSGGLGTQYF.

This clone came up a few times. The chain has TRBV10-1 and TRBJ1-5; D remains unclear. Trimming stripped 3 bases from V and 6 bases from J, with 9 bases between. The CDR3 runs 13 residues. Per the germline V gene, CDR1 is WNHNN and CDR2 is SYGVQD (reference sequence). The CDR3 is CASSDQAAQPQHF. The DNA of the CDR3 is TGCGCCAGCAGTGATCAGGCGGCTCAGCCCCAGCATTTT.

CDR3 sequence reads: CAIRPDRAGETQYF. In DNA form, the CDR3 reads TGTGCCATCAGGCCGGACAGGGCGGGTGAGACCCAGTACTTC. The rearrangement links TRBV10-3 to TRBJ2-5; TRBD1 matches 8 bases. V lost 6 bases and J lost 5; bases outside the gene matches: 8. The CDR3 loop spans 14 amino acids. CDR1 and CDR2 from the germline V gene are ENHRY and SYGVKD.

The rearrangement joins TRBV28 to TRBJ2-5; 10 nucleotides agree with TRBD1. The CDR3 runs 13 residues. Germline loops: CDR1 MDHEN, CDR2 SYDVKM. V was clipped by 2 bases and J by 8 bases; unmatched bases: 2. CDR3 amino acids: CASSLGTGVTQYF. The CDR3 DNA reads TGTGCCAGCAGTTTAGGGACAGGGGTTACCCAGTACTTC.

The chain is built from TRBV7-9 and TRBJ1-1; weak D call: TRBD1 (5 bases). The CDR3 consists of 15 residues. V was pared by 3 bases and J by 1 base, with 12 bases between. CDR1 and CDR2 (germline): SEHNR, FQNEAQ (reference sequence). Here the CDR3 reads CASSLFKGSNTEAFF. In nucleotides, the CDR3 is TGTGCCAGCAGCTTGTTTAAGGGGTCGAACACTGAAGCTTTCTTT.